This T cell receptor (beta chain) was obtained from a study of T-cell reconstitution after alpha-beta-depleted transplantation in children (dated by TCRdb to 2016 to 2017). With respect to the entire study: T-cell immune reconstitution after TCRalphabeta/CD19-depleted allogeneic hematopoietic cell transplantation in children was quantitatively tracked in the study by means of TCR repertoire profiling. The study at large found these results: The apparently early alphabetaT-cell count recovery about two months after transplant was reportedly dependent on only several hundred rapidly expanded clones derived from non-depleted graft cells. The frequencies of hyperexpanded clones fell over the following months, and after one year, T-cell counts and TCRbeta diversity were mostly attributed to newly produced T cells. In some patients, the high TCRbeta diversity seen at day 60 was put down to recipient T cells and intrathymic progenitors that had survived conditioning.

The library came from PCR. Sequencing relied on an Illumina HiSeq 2500. TCR library preparation used molecular barcoding, with unique molecular identifiers applied to normalize quantification of the TCRbeta repertoire. Through fastp at Q25 and MiXCR, TCRdb rebuilt clones from the public reads, retaining in-frame beta chains. Each CDR3 protein gets just one entry, which takes the most common genes and DNA from the rows behind it. The table for this sample lists around 60,000 distinct CDR3 sequences; about 40% of them were counted only once. Roughly 98% of the sample is in the top ten clones. The CDR3 numbers 13 residues from cysteine through phenylalanine. Only the CDR3 DNA is retained, 39 bases long and in frame from the first base. CDR1 and CDR2 were assigned from the germline V gene as MDHEN and SYDVKM. V gives up 6 bases and J gives up 10 bases, and the segment between their germline ends measures 16 bases.

The sample's treatment or condition, from its label and the paper: allogeneic hematopoietic cell transplantation with graft depleted of TCRalphabeta T cells and CD19 B cells. TCRalphabeta/CD19-depleted allogeneic hematopoietic cell grafts were given to the transplant recipients, all of whom were children. Notes on this clonotype: What antigen it recognizes has not been identified. No qualities accompany the bases; no much larger clone lies one base away.

The sample consisted of PBMCs, mostly from graft donor cells, taken 360 days after TCRalphabeta/CD19-depleted stem cell transplant. Rearrangement joined TRBV28 to TRBJ2-1; a weak D assignment points to TRBD2 (5 bases agree). This clonotype was obtained from a male patient younger than 18 who had a stem cell transplant for acute lymphoblastic leukemia, so the T cells may come from the graft donor. The CDR3 corresponds to CASSLPRGKEQFF. Here is the DNA: TGTGCCAGCAGCCTTCCTCGGGGAAAGGAGCAGTTCTTC.